The 32 T cell receptor beta chains below were found in one sample sequenced in a study of blood T cell repertoires in COVID-19. Assay used: immunoSEQ multiplex PCR; TCRdb lists only in-frame clones, some missing. The data contain some 220,000 clones, 83% of them singletons. The sample taken for sequencing was peripheral blood. The receptor set was obtained from a human donor in a cohort sampled during active COVID-19.

The V call is TRBV19, the J call TRBJ1-5; D unresolved. V was clipped by 2 bases and J by 4 bases, with 6 bases between them. The CDR3 sequence is 13 residues long. Germline V gene data show CDR1 as LNHDA and CDR2 as SQIVND (reference sequence). In nucleotides, the CDR3 is TGTGCCAGTAGTATACGGGTTAATCAGCCCCAGCATTTT. Protein product: CASSIRVNQPQHF.

The rearrangement uses TRBV28 and TRBJ2-5, with a possible D match to TRBD2 (5 bases). V was trimmed by 1 base and J by 1 base, leaving 10 bases between them. The CDR3 spans 15 residues. The germline V gene has CDR1 MDHEN and CDR2 SYDVKM. The CDR3 spells CASSLSTGIQETQYF. In DNA, the CDR3 is TGTGCCAGCAGTTTATCGACGGGGATCCAAGAGACCCAGTACTTC.

This rearrangement joins TRBV19 to TRBJ2-7, with D unresolved. In germline, CDR1 is LNHDA, CDR2 SQIVND (reference sequence). The CDR3 has 14 residues. Trimming took 3 bases from V and 1 from J, leaving 10 bases between them. In DNA, the CDR3 is TGTGCCAGTAGTATGATGTTAGCTTCCTACGAGCAGTACTTC. Amino acids: CASSMMLASYEQYF.

To note about this clone: Other DNA sequences in the sample encode the same CDR3. The chain is built from TRBV12-5 and TRBJ2-2; TRBD1 matches 11 bases. The junction had 6 bases not matched to a gene; V was cut back by 6 bases and J by 3 bases. The germline gives CDR1 LGHNT, CDR2 FRNRAP. The CDR3 sequence is 16 residues long. CDR3 amino acids: CASGRGTGGDTGELFF. In DNA, the CDR3 is TGTGCTAGTGGCAGGGGGACAGGGGGGGACACCGGGGAGCTGTTTTTT.

The V call is TRBV6-2 or TRBV6-3, the J call TRBJ2-2, with 8 positions matching TRBD1. CDR3 length: 17 residues. From germline, CDR1 is MNHEY and CDR2 SVGEGT. Losses at the gene ends were 2 bases for V and 0 bases for J; bases not matched to a gene: 5. CDR3 in amino acids: CASSYVEGQANTGELFF. DNA for the CDR3: TGTGCCAGCAGTTACGTGGAGGGACAGGCGAACACCGGGGAGCTGTTTTTT.

The chain recombines TRBV7-6 with TRBJ2-2; a possible D gene is TRBD2 (5 bases). From germline, CDR1 is SGHVS and CDR2 FNYEAQ. Trimming cost V 0 bases and J 2 bases, with 13 bases left between them. This CDR3 is built from 17 residues. CDR3 sequence (DNA): TGTGCCAGCAGCTTAGCGTTTTACGGGGATAACACCGGGGAGCTGTTTTTT. Translation gives CASSLAFYGDNTGELFF.

This clone was counted ten times or more. V is TRBV10-3 and J is TRBJ1-1; D might be TRBD1 (5 bases). The germline V gene has CDR1 ENHRY and CDR2 SYGVKD. The CDR3 runs 12 residues. Trimming took off 0 bases at V and 11 bases at J, with 10 bases between the two ends. CDR3 in amino acids: CAISESGLVAFF. In DNA form, the CDR3 reads TGTGCCATCAGTGAGTCGGGACTGGTGGCTTTCTTT.

This clone showed up just a few times. The rearrangement links TRBV12-3 or TRBV12-4 to TRBJ2-7, with D perhaps matching TRBD2 (5 bases). V was clipped by 5 bases and J by 12 bases, with 14 bases between them. CDR3 size: 11 residues. The CDR3: CASSPGWEVYF. The CDR3 coding sequence is TGTGCCAGCAGTCCGGGGTGGGAAGTGTACTTC.

The rearrangement links TRBV19 to TRBJ2-5; 12 bases align to TRBD1. Germline V gene lookup returns CDR1 LNHDA and CDR2 SQIVND (reference sequence). The CDR3 extends over 15 amino acids. J lost 5 bases, V lost 4 bases, and 5 bases had no gene match. The CDR3 region is CASSTGTGGRETQYF. For the CDR3, the DNA is TGTGCCAGTAGTACCGGGACAGGGGGCCGGGAGACCCAGTACTTC.

In the case of this clone: One junction end does not reproduce the germline sequence, and a read error may be involved. The rearrangement joins TRBV5-8 to TRBJ2-3, with a possible D match to TRBD1 (5 bases). Per germline, CDR1 SGHTS and CDR2 YDEGEE. CDR3 size: 15 residues. The CDR3 reads CASTLGQAYTDTQYF. In DNA form, the CDR3 reads TGTGCCAGCACCTTGGGGCAGGCTTACACAGATACGCAGTATTTT. Combining the CDR3 with reference TRBV5-8 and TRBJ2-3 gives the whole variable domain EAGVTQSPTHLIKTRGQQATLRCSPISGHTSVYWYQQALGLGLQFLLWYDEGEERNRGNFPPRFSGRQFPNYSSELNVNALELEDSALYLCASTLGQAYTDTQYFGPGTRLTVL.

The genes are TRBV5-4 and TRBJ2-3; D may be TRBD2 (6 bases). CDR3 length: 14 residues. Trimming left V 2 bases short and J 4 bases short, with 11 bases between. Germline loops: CDR1 SGHNT, CDR2 YYREEE (reference sequence). CDR3: CASSLRWEADTQYF. The CDR3 nucleotides read TGTGCCAGCAGCTTACGATGGGAGGCAGATACGCAGTATTTT.

The chain combines TRBV18 with TRBJ1-2, with 8 bases matching TRBD1. Germline values: CDR1 KGHSH, CDR2 LQKENI. After removal of 3 bases from V and 8 bases from J, the junction contained 8 bases not matched to a gene. CDR3 length: 14 amino acids. The CDR3 is CASSPPDRVKGYTF. CDR3 DNA: TGTGCCAGCTCACCCCCGGACAGGGTGAAGGGCTACACCTTC.

This clone has a handful of counts. The V call is TRBV7-2, the J call TRBJ2-7; 9 nucleotides agree with TRBD2. Germline V CDR1 and CDR2: SGHTA, FQGNSA. CDR3 length equals 13 residues. V shed 4 bases, J shed 5 bases, and the junction held 3 bases outside the gene matches. CDR3 nucleotides: TGTGCCAGCAGCTCAGGACTAGCGAACGAGCAGTACTTC. Translated, it gives CASSSGLANEQYF.

The rearrangement links TRBV15 to TRBJ1-2; maybe TRBD1 (6 bases). CDR1 and CDR2 (germline): LNHNV, YYDKDF (reference sequence). This CDR3 spans 15 amino acids. Trimming removed 0 bases from V and 6 bases from J, with 14 bases in between. The CDR3 region is CATSRDTLSGDGYTF. The CDR3 bases are TGTGCCACCAGCAGAGATACTCTTTCAGGGGATGGCTACACCTTC.

This clone was observed a single time. This rearrangement joins TRBV7-9 to TRBJ2-5; TRBD2 aligns across 7 bases. V lost 4 bases, J lost 5 bases, and 4 bases stayed unmatched. The CDR3 is 13 residues long. The germline gives CDR1 SEHNR, CDR2 FQNEAQ (reference sequence). CDR3 loop: CASSSTSLETQYF. As DNA, the CDR3 is TGTGCCAGCAGCTCGACTAGCCTGGAGACCCAGTACTTC.

The V call is TRBV19, the J call TRBJ1-2; D possibly corresponds to TRBD1 (5 bases). V gave up 4 bases and J gave up 0 bases, with 12 bases separating them. Germline CDR1 is LNHDA and CDR2 is SQIVND (reference sequence). The length of the CDR3 is 15 residues. CDR3 loop: CASSSVGGSNYGYTF. The CDR3 bases are TGTGCCAGTAGTAGCGTTGGGGGGTCTAACTATGGCTACACCTTC. Supplemented by reference TRBV19 and TRBJ1-2, the full variable domain reads DGGITQSPKYLFRKEGQNVTLSCEQNLNHDAMYWYRQDPGQGLRLIYYSQIVNDFQKGDIAEGYSVSREKKESFPLTVTSAQKNPTAFYLCASSSVGGSNYGYTFGSGTRLTVV.

This rearrangement joins TRBV6-5 to TRBJ2-7; the D is unclear. Trimming pared 6 bases from V and 2 bases from J, leaving 5 bases between. CDR3 size: 11 residues. CDR1 is MNHEY and CDR2 is SVGAGI in the germline V gene. CDR3 nucleotides: TGTGCCAGCAGGACACCCTACGAGCAGTACTTC. This encodes CASRTPYEQYF.

This rearrangement joins TRBV5-8 to TRBJ2-7; 7 bases fit TRBD2. This CDR3 has 14 amino acids. Germline loops: CDR1 SGHTS, CDR2 YDEGEE. Trimming cost V 3 bases and J 3 bases; bases outside gene matches: 6. The CDR3 DNA reads TGTGCCAGCAGCTCTCTAGCGGCTCTCTACGAGCAGTACTTC. Its protein product is CASSSLAALYEQYF. The variable domain in full, with the rest retrieved from reference TRBV5-8 and TRBJ2-7, is EAGVTQSPTHLIKTRGQQATLRCSPISGHTSVYWYQQALGLGLQFLLWYDEGEERNRGNFPPRFSGRQFPNYSSELNVNALELEDSALYLCASSSLAALYEQYFGPGTRLTVT.

This chain links TRBV6-4 with TRBJ2-2; the match to TRBD2 covers 10 bases. V trimming: 0 bases; J trimming: 5 bases; junction bases outside the gene matches: 6. Germline CDR1 is MRHNA and CDR2 is SNTAGT. The CDR3 runs to 17 residues. CDR3 nucleotides: TGTGCCAGCAGTGACTCGTCTAGCGGGAGAAGAACCGGGGAGCTGTTTTTT. Amino acids: CASSDSSSGRRTGELFF.

The chain is built from TRBV10-3 and TRBJ2-3, with TRBD2 matching over 12 bases. J gave up 3 bases and V 7 bases, and 2 bases lay outside the gene matches. The CDR3 loop spans 14 amino acids. The germline CDR1 and CDR2 sequences are ENHRY and SYGVKD. The CDR3 here is CAINGLAGTDTQYF. The CDR3 bases are TGTGCCATCAATGGACTAGCGGGAACAGATACGCAGTATTTT.

This rearrangement joins TRBV4-2 to TRBJ1-2; D is possibly TRBD1 (5 bases). V was clipped by 0 bases and J by 5 bases, with 16 bases between them. The CDR3 is 16 amino acids. Germline V gene lookup returns CDR1 LGHNA and CDR2 YNFKEQ. This CDR3 is CASSQDRGGSTYGYTF. The CDR3 coding sequence is TGTGCCAGCAGCCAAGATAGGGGAGGGTCGACATATGGCTACACCTTC.

V and J are TRBV28 and TRBJ2-7, with D perhaps matching TRBD1 (5 bases). Trimming took off 4 bases at V and 0 bases at J, with 13 bases between the two ends. The germline CDR1 and CDR2 sequences are MDHEN and SYDVKM. The CDR3 has 15 amino acids. CDR3 DNA: TGTGCCAGCAGTTCCCAGGGCATAAGCTCCTACGAGCAGTACTTC. It yields the protein CASSSQGISSYEQYF.

The chain employs TRBV11-2 and TRBJ1-6, with D possibly TRBD1 on 6 matching bases. Trimming left V 3 bases short and J 10 bases short, with 13 bases between. The length of the CDR3 is 14 residues. The germline V gene encodes CDR1 SGHAT and CDR2 FQNNGV. The CDR3 nucleotides are TGTGCCAGCAGCTTGGGCCAGGGGAGATCACCCCTCCACTTT. The encoded protein is CASSLGQGRSPLHF.

Note on this clone: Germline and junction disagree at one end, which may indicate a read error. The gene calls are TRBV28 and TRBJ2-7; 7 positions agree with TRBD1. The CDR3 runs to 15 residues. Germline CDR1 and CDR2: MDHEN and SYDVKM. In DNA form, the CDR3 reads TGTGCCAGCAGTCCCTCGGGGACAGCCTCCCACGAGCAGTACTTC. Translated, it gives CASSPSGTASHEQYF.

V and J are TRBV7-9 and TRBJ2-5; 11 nucleotides agree with TRBD2. The trim removed 0 bases at V and 2 bases at J, leaving 2 bases unmatched. CDR3 length: 16 residues. Germline V lookup: CDR1 SEHNR, CDR2 FQNEAQ (reference sequence). The CDR3 coding sequence is TGTGCCAGCAGCTTAGCTTTAGCGGGAGGGCAAGAGACCCAGTACTTC. Protein sequence: CASSLALAGGQETQYF.

This clone was observed once. V usage is TRBV7-9 and J usage is TRBJ2-7, with 7 bases matching TRBD1. Germline CDR1 and CDR2: SEHNR and FQNEAQ (reference sequence). This CDR3 region has 15 residues. Losses at the gene ends were 5 bases for V and 5 bases for J; bases not matched to a gene: 12. CDR3 sequence: CASSPLMTGSNEQYF. The CDR3 region has the DNA TGTGCCAGCAGCCCTCTAATGACAGGGAGTAACGAGCAGTACTTC.

The chain is built from TRBV5-1 and TRBJ2-1; tentatively, D is TRBD2 (5 bases). The V end lost 2 bases, the J end lost 3 bases, and 15 bases lay between the germline ends. From germline, CDR1 is SGHRS and CDR2 YFSETQ. The CDR3 is made up of 16 amino acids. CDR3 nucleotide sequence: TGCGCCAGCAGCTTATCTTTCCAGCGGAACTACAATGAGCAGTTCTTC. Its protein is CASSLSFQRNYNEQFF.

The V and J genes are TRBV28 and TRBJ2-7; 10 bases agree with TRBD2. Germline CDR1 and CDR2: MDHEN and SYDVKM. The CDR3 has 15 amino acids. J was trimmed by 5 bases and V by 1 base; bases with no gene match: 5. This CDR3 is CASSLFLAGGNEQYF. The CDR3 coding sequence is TGTGCCAGCAGTTTATTTTTAGCGGGAGGCAACGAGCAGTACTTC.

The chain combines TRBV7-3 with TRBJ2-1; the match to TRBD2 covers 12 bases. From germline, CDR1 is SGHTA and CDR2 FQGTGA. Trimming at V came to 2 bases and at J to 6 bases, leaving 5 bases not matched to a gene. This CDR3 contains 16 residues. This chain's CDR3 is CASSLLPGLAGNEQFF. As DNA, the CDR3 is TGTGCCAGCAGCTTACTCCCGGGACTAGCGGGCAATGAGCAGTTCTTC. Supplemented by reference TRBV7-3 and TRBJ2-1, the full variable domain reads GAGVSQTPSNKVTEKGKYVELRCDPISGHTALYWYRQSLGQGPEFLIYFQGTGAADDSGLPNDRFFAVRPEGSVSTLKIQRTERGDSAVYLCASSLLPGLAGNEQFFGPGTRLTVL.

The V and J genes are TRBV7-9 and TRBJ1-1, with unresolved D. Germline CDR1 SEHNR, CDR2 FQNEAQ (reference sequence). The V gene lost 1 base and the J gene lost 5 bases, with 8 bases spanning the gap. This CDR3 region has 13 residues. The CDR3: CASSLVAWTEAFF. The CDR3 DNA follows: TGTGCCAGCAGCTTAGTAGCGTGGACTGAAGCTTTCTTT.

This clone was picked up one time. This chain uses TRBV27 with TRBJ1-1; 9 nucleotides agree with TRBD1. Germline trimming cut 5 bases from V and 11 bases from J; bases unmatched to any gene: 12. The germline V gene encodes CDR1 MNHEY and CDR2 SMNVEV (reference sequence). CDR3 length: 14 amino acids. The CDR3 here is CASSINSGTGRAFF. For the CDR3, the DNA is TGTGCCAGCAGTATCAATTCCGGGACAGGGCGGGCTTTCTTT.

V is TRBV3-1 (or the pseudogene TRBV3-2) and J is TRBJ2-1, with 10 positions matching TRBD2. The CDR3 contains 16 residues. Germline assignment: CDR1 LGHDT and CDR2 YNNKEL (reference sequence). V lost 4 bases and J lost 0; bases outside the gene matches: 3. The chain's CDR3 is CASSPLAGSSYNEQFF. The CDR3 region has the DNA TGTGCCAGCAGCCCACTAGCGGGGAGCTCCTACAATGAGCAGTTCTTC.